The sequence of this TCR beta chain was determined in a study of T-cell memory formation after mild COVID-19. TCRdb re-called the 5' RACE reads with MiXCR, one entry per CDR3 protein. The table includes a few hundred thousand distinct CDR3 sequences, 15% to 20% detected once. Trimming took 3 bases from V and 0 from J; bases not matched to a gene: 8. The length of the CDR3 is 16 residues. Germline lookup yields CDR1 DFQATT and CDR2 SNEGSKA (reference sequence). Input material: PBMCs or a T cell subset sorted from them (not recorded which). The receptor was isolated from a man aged 18-30 years who had mild COVID-19 (a few samples of this study predate the infection). Cell type and time point are not known. The V gene is TRBV20-1, the J gene TRBJ1-5; the match to TRBD1 covers 7 bases. The CDR3 nucleotides read TGCAGTGCTAGTGTACAGGGGACGGTTAGCAATCAGCCCCAGCATTTT. Translated, it gives CSASVQGTVSNQPQHF.